This T cell receptor (beta chain) came from a study of chronic HIV infection and antiretroviral therapy. This clonotype was seen only a few times. TCRdb redid the calling of the 5' RACE reads with MiXCR, one entry per CDR3 protein. The sample has about 38,000 distinct CDR3 sequences, about 8.9% seen once. Sequenced: peripheral blood. The sequence was obtained from an adult who had HIV and had not received antiretroviral therapy, or was an uninfected healthy control (not recorded which).

Written as DNA, the CDR3 is TGCAGCGTTGGTGGGACAGGGAAGCACGAGCAGTACTTC. The encoded protein is CSVGGTGKHEQYF. The rearrangement joins TRBV29-1 to TRBJ2-7; TRBD1 agrees at 9 bases. CDR1 is SQVTM, CDR2 ANQGSEA, per germline. V trimming: 4 bases; J trimming: 5 bases; junction bases outside the gene matches: 6. There are 13 residues in the CDR3.